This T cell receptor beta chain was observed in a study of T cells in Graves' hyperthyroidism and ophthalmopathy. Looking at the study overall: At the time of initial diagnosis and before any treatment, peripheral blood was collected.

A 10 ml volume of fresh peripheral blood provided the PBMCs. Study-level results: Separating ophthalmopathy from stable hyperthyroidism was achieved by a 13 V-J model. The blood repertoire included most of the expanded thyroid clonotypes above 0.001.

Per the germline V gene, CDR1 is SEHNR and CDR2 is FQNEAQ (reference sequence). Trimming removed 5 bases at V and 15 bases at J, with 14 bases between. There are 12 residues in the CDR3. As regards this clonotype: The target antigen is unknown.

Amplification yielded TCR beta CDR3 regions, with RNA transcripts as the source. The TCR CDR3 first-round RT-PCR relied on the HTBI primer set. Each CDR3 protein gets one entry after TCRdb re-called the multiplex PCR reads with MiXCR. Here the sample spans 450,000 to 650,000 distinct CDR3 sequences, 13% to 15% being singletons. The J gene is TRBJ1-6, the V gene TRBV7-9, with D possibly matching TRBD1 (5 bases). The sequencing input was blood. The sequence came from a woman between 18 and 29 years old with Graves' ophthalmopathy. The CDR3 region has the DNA TGTGCCAGCAGCCCGCGGACACCCCGCCTCCACTTT. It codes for CASSPRTPRLHF. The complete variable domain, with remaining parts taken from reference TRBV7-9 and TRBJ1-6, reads DTGVSQNPRHKITKRGQNVTFRCDPISEHNRLYWYRQTLGQGPEFLTYFQNEAQLEKSRLLSDRFSAERPKGSFSTLEIQRTEQGDSAMYLCASSPRTPRLHFGNGTRLTVT.